This TCR beta chain is from a study of memory CD4+ T cells and cytomegalovirus serostatus. From germline, CDR1 is SNHLY and CDR2 FYNNEI. There are 13 residues in the CDR3. V lost 8 bases, J lost 1 base, and 11 bases lay in between. Single viable CD3+CD4+CD8-CD45RO+ cells were sorted as the memory CD4+ T cells. This table comes from immunoSEQ multiplex PCR, and its TCRdb copy is limited to in-frame clones, with some not included. The table has 45,000 to 50,000 clones, about 77% seen once; the top ten hold 0.78%. The material sequenced was memory CD4+ T cells from blood. The origin of this receptor is an adult in good health and CMV-seronegative. The chain is built from TRBV2 and TRBJ2-5; D is uncertain. CDR3 amino acids: CASAMLFQETQYF. The CDR3 bases are TGTGCCAGCGCCATGCTTTTCCAAGAGACCCAGTACTTC.